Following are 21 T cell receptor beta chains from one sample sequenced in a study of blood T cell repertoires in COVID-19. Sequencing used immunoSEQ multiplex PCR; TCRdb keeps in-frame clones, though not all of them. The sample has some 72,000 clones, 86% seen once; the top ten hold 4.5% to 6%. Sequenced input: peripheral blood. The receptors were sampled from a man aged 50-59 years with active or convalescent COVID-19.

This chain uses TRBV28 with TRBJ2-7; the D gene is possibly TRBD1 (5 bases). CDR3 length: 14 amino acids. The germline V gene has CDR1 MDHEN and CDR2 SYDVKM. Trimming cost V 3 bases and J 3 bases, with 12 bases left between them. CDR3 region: CASSLGQSLYEQYF. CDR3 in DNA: TGTGCCAGCAGTTTGGGGCAGTCCCTCTACGAGCAGTACTTC. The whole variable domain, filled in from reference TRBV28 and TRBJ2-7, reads DVKVTQSSRYLVKRTGEKVFLECVQDMDHENMFWYRQDPGLGLRLIYFSYDVKMKEKGDIPEGYSVSREKKERFSLILESASTNQTSMYLCASSLGQSLYEQYFGPGTRLTVT.

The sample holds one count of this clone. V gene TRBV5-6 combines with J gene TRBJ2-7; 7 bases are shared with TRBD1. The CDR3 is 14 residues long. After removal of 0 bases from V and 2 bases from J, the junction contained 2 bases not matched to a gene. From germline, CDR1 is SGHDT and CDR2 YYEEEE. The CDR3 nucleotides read TGTGCCAGCAGCTTGGGCGACAGGGCCTACGAGCAGTACGTC. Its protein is CASSLGDRAYEQYV.

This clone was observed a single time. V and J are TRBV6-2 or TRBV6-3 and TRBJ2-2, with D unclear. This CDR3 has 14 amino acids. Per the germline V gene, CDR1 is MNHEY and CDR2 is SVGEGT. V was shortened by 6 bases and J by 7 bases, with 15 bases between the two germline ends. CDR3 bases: TGTGCCAGCAGCCACCCCGTGGCAAGCGGGGAGCTGTTTTTT. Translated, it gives CASSHPVASGELFF.

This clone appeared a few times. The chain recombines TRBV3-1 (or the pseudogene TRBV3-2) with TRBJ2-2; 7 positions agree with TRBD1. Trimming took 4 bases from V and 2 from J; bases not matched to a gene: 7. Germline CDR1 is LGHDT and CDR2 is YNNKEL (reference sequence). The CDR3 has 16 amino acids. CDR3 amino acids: CASSPMDRSNTGELFF. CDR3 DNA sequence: TGTGCCAGCAGCCCAATGGACAGGAGTAACACCGGGGAGCTGTTTTTT.

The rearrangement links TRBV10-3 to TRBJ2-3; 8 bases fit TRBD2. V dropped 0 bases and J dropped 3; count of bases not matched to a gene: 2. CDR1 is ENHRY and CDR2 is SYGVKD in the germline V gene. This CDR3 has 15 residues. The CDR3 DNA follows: TGTGCCATCAGTGAGTCGCGGGGGGCTACAGATACGCAGTATTTT. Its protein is CAISESRGATDTQYF.

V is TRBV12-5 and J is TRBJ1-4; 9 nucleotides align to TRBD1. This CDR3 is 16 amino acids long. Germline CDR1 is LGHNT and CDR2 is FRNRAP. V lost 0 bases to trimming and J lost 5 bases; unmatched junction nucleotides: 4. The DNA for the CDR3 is TGTGCTAGTGGTTTGGTACGGGACAGGGAGAATGAAAAACTGTTTTTT. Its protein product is CASGLVRDRENEKLFF.

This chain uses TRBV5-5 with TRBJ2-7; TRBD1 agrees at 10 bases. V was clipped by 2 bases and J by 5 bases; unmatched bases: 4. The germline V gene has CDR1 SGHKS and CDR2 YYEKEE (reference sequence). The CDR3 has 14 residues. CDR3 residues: CASSFDRGRNEQYV. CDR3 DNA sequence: TGTGCCAGCAGCTTTGACAGGGGGCGGAACGAGCAGTACGTC.

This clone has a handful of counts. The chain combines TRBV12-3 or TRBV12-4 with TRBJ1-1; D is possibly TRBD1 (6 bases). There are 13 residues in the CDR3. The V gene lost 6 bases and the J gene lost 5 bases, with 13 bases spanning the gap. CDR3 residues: CASRGSGETEAFF. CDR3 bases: TGTGCCAGCAGGGGCTCAGGGGAAACTGAAGCTTTCTTT.

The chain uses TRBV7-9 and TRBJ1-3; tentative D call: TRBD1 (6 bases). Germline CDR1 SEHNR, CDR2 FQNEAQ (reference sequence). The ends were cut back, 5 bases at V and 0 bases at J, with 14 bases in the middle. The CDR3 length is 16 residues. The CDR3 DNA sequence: TGTGCCAGCAGCCCCCGGGACACCAGCTCTGGAAACACCATATATTTT. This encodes CASSPRDTSSGNTIYF.

CDR3 protein: CASSTTGGTYNEQFF. The CDR3 DNA is TGTGCCAGCAGCACGACAGGGGGGACCTACAATGAGCAGTTCTTC. The V gene is TRBV9, the J gene TRBJ2-1; 9 bases are a match to TRBD1. The germline CDR1 and CDR2 sequences are SGDLS and YYNGEE. J lost 2 bases, V lost 4 bases, and 4 bases had no gene match. This CDR3 is built from 15 residues. The variable domain in full, completed from reference TRBV9 and TRBJ2-1, reads DSGVTQTPKHLITATGQRVTLRCSPRSGDLSVYWYQQSLDQGLQFLIQYYNGEERAKGNILERFSAQQFPDLHSELNLSSLELGDSALYFCASSTTGGTYNEQFFGPGTRLTVL.

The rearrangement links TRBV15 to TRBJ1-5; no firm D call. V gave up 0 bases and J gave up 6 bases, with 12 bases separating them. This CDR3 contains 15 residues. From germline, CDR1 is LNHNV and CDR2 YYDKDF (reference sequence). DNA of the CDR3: TGTGCCACCAGCAGAGATCTCGAGGGATCTCAGCCCCAGCATTTT. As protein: CATSRDLEGSQPQHF.

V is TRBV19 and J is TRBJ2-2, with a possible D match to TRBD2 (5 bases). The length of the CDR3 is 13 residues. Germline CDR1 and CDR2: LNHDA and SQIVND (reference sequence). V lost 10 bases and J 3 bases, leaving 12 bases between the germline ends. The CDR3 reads CATGVGYTGELFF. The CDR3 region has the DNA TGTGCCACCGGGGTCGGTTACACCGGGGAGCTGTTTTTT.

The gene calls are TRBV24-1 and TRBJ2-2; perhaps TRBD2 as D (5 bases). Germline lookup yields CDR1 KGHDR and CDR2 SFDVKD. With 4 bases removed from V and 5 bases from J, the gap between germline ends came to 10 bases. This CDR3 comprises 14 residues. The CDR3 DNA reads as TGTGCCACCAGTGACAGTCCGGGGACCGGGGAGCTGTTTTTT. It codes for CATSDSPGTGELFF.

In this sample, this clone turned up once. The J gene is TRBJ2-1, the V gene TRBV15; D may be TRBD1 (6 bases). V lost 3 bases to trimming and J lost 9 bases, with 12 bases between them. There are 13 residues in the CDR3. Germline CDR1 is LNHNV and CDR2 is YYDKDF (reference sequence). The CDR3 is CATSRGTYREQFF. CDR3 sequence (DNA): TGTGCCACCAGCAGGGGGACATACCGTGAGCAGTTCTTC.

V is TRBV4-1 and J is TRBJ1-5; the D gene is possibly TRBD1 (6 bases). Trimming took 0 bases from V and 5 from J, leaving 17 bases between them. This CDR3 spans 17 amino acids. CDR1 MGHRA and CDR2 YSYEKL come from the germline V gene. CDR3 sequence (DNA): TGCGCCAGCAGCCAAGATGGGGCAGGGGCGGAGGATCAGCCCCAGCATTTT. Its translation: CASSQDGAGAEDQPQHF.

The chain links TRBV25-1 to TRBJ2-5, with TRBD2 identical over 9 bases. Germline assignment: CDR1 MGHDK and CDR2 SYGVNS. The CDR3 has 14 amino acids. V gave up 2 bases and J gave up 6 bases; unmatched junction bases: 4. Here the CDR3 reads CASSEGGGVKTQYF. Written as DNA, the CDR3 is TGTGCCAGCAGTGAAGGCGGGGGGGTGAAGACCCAGTACTTC.

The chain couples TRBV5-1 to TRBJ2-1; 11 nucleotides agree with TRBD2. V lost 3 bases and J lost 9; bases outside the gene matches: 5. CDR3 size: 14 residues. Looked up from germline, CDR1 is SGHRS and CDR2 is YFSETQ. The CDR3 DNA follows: TGCGCCAGCAGCTATCTAGCGGGGGGAGCTGAGCAGTTCTTC. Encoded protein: CASSYLAGGAEQFF.

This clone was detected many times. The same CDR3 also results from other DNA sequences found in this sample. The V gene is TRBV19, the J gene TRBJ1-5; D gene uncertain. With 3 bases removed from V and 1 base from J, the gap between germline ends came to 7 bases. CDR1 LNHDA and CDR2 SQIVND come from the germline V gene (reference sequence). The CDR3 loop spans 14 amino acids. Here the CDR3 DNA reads TGTGCCAGTAGTATGGGCCAGAGCAATCAGCCCCAGCATTTT. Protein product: CASSMGQSNQPQHF.

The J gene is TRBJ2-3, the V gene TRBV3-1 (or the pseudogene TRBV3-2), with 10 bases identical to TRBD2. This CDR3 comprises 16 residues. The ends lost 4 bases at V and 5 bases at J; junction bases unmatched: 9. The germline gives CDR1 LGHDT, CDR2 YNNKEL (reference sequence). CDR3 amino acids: CASSPAGGPGGDTQYF. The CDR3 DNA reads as TGTGCCAGCAGCCCAGCGGGGGGGCCGGGTGGAGATACGCAGTATTTT.

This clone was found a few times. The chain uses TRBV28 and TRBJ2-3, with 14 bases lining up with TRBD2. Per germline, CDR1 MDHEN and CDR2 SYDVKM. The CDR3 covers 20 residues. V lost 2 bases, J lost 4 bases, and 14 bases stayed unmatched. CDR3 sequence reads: CASSLPLLTSGGERSDTQYF. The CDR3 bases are TGTGCCAGCAGTTTACCGTTATTGACTAGCGGGGGGGAGAGGTCAGATACGCAGTATTTT.

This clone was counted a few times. CDR3 coding DNA: TGCGCCAGCAGGGGGGCGCAGGGGAGGGATGAGCAGTTCTTC. This sequence encodes CASRGAQGRDEQFF. This chain links TRBV10-2 with TRBJ2-1, with D perhaps matching TRBD2 (7 bases). Trimming pared 6 bases from V and 8 bases from J, leaving 17 bases between. Germline loops: CDR1 WSHSY, CDR2 SAAADI. CDR3 size: 14 residues.